Presented here are 10 T cell receptor beta chains from one specimen sequenced in a study of blood T cell repertoires in COVID-19. Generated by immunoSEQ multiplex PCR, the TCRdb table keeps only in-frame clones and is missing some. The top ten clones hold 3.9% of a sample with about 350,000 clones, approximately 89% of them seen once. The sample comprised peripheral blood. The receptors here all came from a woman aged 60 to 75 with COVID-19, enrolled during active disease.

A single count supports this clone. V and J are TRBV11-1 and TRBJ1-1, with 9 bases fitting TRBD1. The ends lost 8 bases at V and 3 bases at J; junction bases unmatched: 13. This CDR3 region has 16 residues. Germline V lookup: CDR1 SGHAT, CDR2 FQDESV (reference sequence). CDR3 amino acids: CASGQPGQGFHTEAFF. CDR3 nucleotide sequence: TGTGCCAGCGGTCAACCGGGACAGGGTTTTCACACTGAAGCTTTCTTT. Filled out from reference TRBV11-1 and TRBJ1-1, the complete variable domain reads EAEVAQSPRYKITEKSQAVAFWCDPISGHATLYWYRQILGQGPELLVQFQDESVVDDSQLPKDRFSAERLKGVDSTLKIQPAELGDSAMYLCASGQPGQGFHTEAFFGQGTRLTVV.

In its sample, this clone was seen many times. This sequence joins TRBV2 and TRBJ1-2; 9 positions agree with TRBD1. The CDR3 covers 16 residues. Germline V CDR1 and CDR2: SNHLY, FYNNEI. The trim removed 8 bases at V and 3 bases at J, leaving 13 bases unmatched. CDR3 in DNA: TGTGCCAGCGAGACAGGGGGTCTCGTATCCCACTATGGCTACACCTTC. Its translation: CASETGGLVSHYGYTF.

V and J are TRBV10-3 and TRBJ2-1; 7 nucleotides match TRBD2. Germline CDR1 is ENHRY and CDR2 is SYGVKD. V shed 3 bases and J 7 bases; nucleotides not matched to a gene: 6. The CDR3 is 14 residues long. The CDR3 sequence is CAISEGVGGNEQFF. In DNA, the CDR3 is TGTGCCATCAGTGAAGGTGTGGGGGGGAATGAGCAGTTCTTC.

J is TRBJ1-6 and V is TRBV18; 7 bases line up with TRBD1. The ends lost 6 bases at V and 3 bases at J; junction bases unmatched: 5. Germline loops: CDR1 KGHSH, CDR2 LQKENI. The CDR3 is 15 residues long. The CDR3 loop is CASSAGTVYNSPLHF. CDR3 DNA sequence: TGTGCCAGCTCGGCAGGGACAGTCTATAATTCACCCCTCCACTTT.

The chain uses TRBV28 and TRBJ1-5, with TRBD1 matching 11 bases. V lost 1 base, J lost 0 bases, and 14 bases stayed unmatched. This CDR3 region has 21 residues. Germline lookup yields CDR1 MDHEN and CDR2 SYDVKM. The CDR3 protein is CASSLSWGGQGAFYSNQPQHF. CDR3 bases: TGTGCCAGCAGTTTATCATGGGGCGGACAGGGGGCGTTTTATAGCAATCAGCCCCAGCATTTT.

CDR3 sequence (DNA): TGTGCCAGCAGCTTCCAGGGAACAGATACGCAGTATTTT. Its protein is CASSFQGTDTQYF. This chain uses TRBV5-5 with TRBJ2-3; possible D gene TRBD1, 5 bases. This CDR3 region has 13 residues. Looked up from germline, CDR1 is SGHKS and CDR2 is YYEKEE (reference sequence). Trimming removed 2 bases from V and 3 bases from J, with 7 bases in between.

CDR3 coding DNA: TGTGCCAGCAGCTTACGGTCCCAGGGGAACACTGAAGCTTTCTTT. Protein: CASSLRSQGNTEAFF. The chain combines TRBV7-9 with TRBJ1-1; a weak D match, TRBD1 (5 bases). The CDR3 contains 15 residues. Trimming removed 2 bases from V and 1 base from J, with 11 bases in between. CDR1 and CDR2 (germline): SEHNR, FQNEAQ (reference sequence). Using reference TRBV7-9 and TRBJ1-1 for the parts outside the CDR3, the full variable domain is DTGVSQNPRHKITKRGQNVTFRCDPISEHNRLYWYRQTLGQGPEFLTYFQNEAQLEKSRLLSDRFSAERPKGSFSTLEIQRTEQGDSAMYLCASSLRSQGNTEAFFGQGTRLTVV.

The genes are TRBV19 and TRBJ2-1; D possibly corresponds to TRBD2 (5 bases). V was cut by 5 bases and J by 0 bases, with 8 bases left in between. The length of the CDR3 is 14 residues. Germline V gene sequence: CDR1 LNHDA, CDR2 SQIVND (reference sequence). The CDR3: CASSPGLSYNEQFF. CDR3 nucleotides: TGTGCCAGTAGTCCCGGACTCTCCTACAATGAGCAGTTCTTC.

This chain connects TRBV5-1 to TRBJ2-2; tentative D call: TRBD1 (6 bases). V lost 1 base, J lost 4 bases, and 11 bases lay in between. The CDR3 totals 15 residues. Germline CDR1 is SGHRS and CDR2 is YFSETQ. This chain's CDR3 is CASSLLGAGTGELFF. As DNA, the CDR3 is TGCGCCAGCAGCTTGCTGGGGGCGGGCACCGGGGAGCTGTTTTTT.

J is TRBJ1-3 and V is TRBV12-3 or TRBV12-4; D is possibly TRBD1 (6 bases). The CDR3 spans 13 residues. V was cut by 6 bases and J by 3 bases, with 9 bases left in between. The CDR3 bases are TGTGCCAGCAGGGACAGCTATGGAAACACCATATATTTT. Translation gives CASRDSYGNTIYF.